This entry concerns a single T cell receptor beta chain. Antigen specificity is unknown. The length of the CDR3 is 14 residues. Germline V gives CDR1 SGHNT, CDR2 YENEEA. The ends were cut back, 3 bases at V and 1 base at J, with 9 bases in the middle. The sample belongs to a study of T cell repertoires in cytomegalovirus infection. General study results and limits: Cumulative frequency (of public TCR beta family members) identified carriers of CMV plus the relevant HLA.

TCRdb re-derived calls from the reads in MiXCR, one entry per CDR3 protein. This sample yields about 830,000 distinct CDR3 sequences, of which approximately 32% are seen a single time; 9.5% to 15% belongs to the top ten. The receptor was isolated from a human donor in good health (CMV status not recorded). Some clones in this sample may be carry-over from other donors' samples. Sequencing used cultured CD8+ T cells from PBMCs, obtained from culture after CMV antigen stimulation. This chain connects TRBV11-3 to TRBJ1-1, with unresolved D. CDR3 protein: CASSFERANTEAFF. The DNA for the CDR3 is TGTGCCAGCAGCTTCGAACGAGCGAACACTGAAGCTTTCTTT.